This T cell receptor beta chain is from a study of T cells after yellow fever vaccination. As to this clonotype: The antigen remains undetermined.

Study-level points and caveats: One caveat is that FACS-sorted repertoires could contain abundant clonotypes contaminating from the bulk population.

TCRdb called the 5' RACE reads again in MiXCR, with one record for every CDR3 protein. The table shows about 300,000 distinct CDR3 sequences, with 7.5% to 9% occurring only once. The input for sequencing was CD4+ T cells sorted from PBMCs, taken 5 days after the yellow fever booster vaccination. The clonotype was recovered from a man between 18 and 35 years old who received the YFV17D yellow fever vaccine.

Written as DNA, the CDR3 is TGTGCCAGTACCCTGAGGTCGAACACTGAAGCTTTCTTT. Encoded protein: CASTLRSNTEAFF. The chain employs TRBV19 and TRBJ1-1, with D unresolved. V gave up 7 bases and J gave up 1 base, with 10 bases separating them. Germline lookup yields CDR1 LNHDA and CDR2 SQIVND (reference sequence). CDR3 length: 13 amino acids.